Following are 32 T cell receptor beta chains from one sample sequenced in a study of T cell repertoires in breast cancer. Blocking oligonucleotides added to a second nested PCR suppressed unpaired genes. TCRdb re-analysed the emulsion pairing reads in MiXCR, keeping a single row per CDR3 protein. The top ten hold around 60% of the sample, which has around 43,000 distinct CDR3 sequences, less than 55% seen once. An expanded emulsion RT-PCR with primers for all TCR V genes paired CD8+ T cell chains. Sample: CD8+ T cells. The receptors were sampled from a pool of human donors with breast cancer or a healthy control (not recorded which).

This clonotype has more than one count but fewer than ten. V and J are TRBV7-2 and TRBJ2-5; 7 bases match TRBD1. The CDR3 consists of 16 residues. Losses at the gene ends were 5 bases for V and 5 bases for J; bases not matched to a gene: 14. In germline, CDR1 is SGHTA, CDR2 FQGNSA. The CDR3 sequence is CASSPQDRELGETQYF. The CDR3 nucleotides are TGTGCCAGCAGCCCCCAAGACAGGGAATTGGGGGAGACCCAGTACTTC.

The rearrangement joins TRBV7-2 to TRBJ2-3; the match to TRBD1 covers 7 bases. Germline trimming cut 5 bases from V and 11 bases from J; bases unmatched to any gene: 7. The CDR3 consists of 12 residues. Germline loops: CDR1 SGHTA, CDR2 FQGNSA. CDR3 sequence reads: CASSRGGWEQYF. The DNA for the CDR3 is TGTGCCAGCAGCCGAGGGGGCTGGGAGCAGTATTTT.

The sample holds a few counts of this clonotype. V is TRBV4-2 and J is TRBJ1-1; D is undetermined. V shed 4 bases and J shed 4 bases, with 16 bases lying between them. CDR1 is LGHNA, CDR2 YNFKEQ, per germline. The length of the CDR3 is 15 residues. CDR3 protein: CASSPRPLTSTEAFF. The CDR3 coding sequence is TGTGCCAGCAGCCCCCGGCCCCTCACAAGCACTGAAGCTTTCTTT.

As to this clonotype: Here the CDR3 omits its conserved ending phenylalanine or tryptophan, so a read error is the likely source. This chain links TRBV20-1 with TRBJ1-1; no clear D gene. Germline V gene data show CDR1 as DFQATT and CDR2 as SNEGSKA (reference sequence). The CDR3 runs to 11 residues. Trimming removed 3 bases at V and 1 base at J, with 3 bases between. In nucleotides, the CDR3 is TGCAGTGCTAGGGGGAACACTGAAGCTTTCCTT. Protein product: CSARGNTEAFL.

The chain links TRBV14 to TRBJ2-3; D is undetermined. The CDR3 runs to 15 residues. The germline CDR1 and CDR2 sequences are SGHDN and FVKESK. V lost 0 bases, J lost 2 bases, and 9 bases lay in between. The CDR3 DNA reads TGTGCCAGCAGCCAAGATCCGGGTTTCACAGATACGCAGTATTTT. This gives the protein CASSQDPGFTDTQYF.

The chain uses TRBV6-2 or TRBV6-3 and TRBJ2-5, with 10 positions matching TRBD2. Germline trimming cut 6 bases from V and 1 base from J; bases unmatched to any gene: 5. The CDR3 is 15 amino acids. The germline V gene encodes CDR1 MNHEY and CDR2 SVGEGT. The CDR3 is CASRTWTSGQETQYF. The CDR3 bases are TGTGCCAGCAGGACCTGGACTAGCGGCCAAGAGACCCAGTACTTC.

The chain carries TRBV12-3 or TRBV12-4 and TRBJ1-2; no clear D gene. CDR3 length: 14 amino acids. Between the trimmed V and J ends, which lost 3 bases and 8 bases, there was a span of 16 bases. CDR3: CASSLSVRGYGYTF. CDR3 in DNA: TGTGCCAGCAGTTTGTCAGTACGTGGGTACGGCTACACCTTC.

This rearrangement joins TRBV15 to TRBJ2-2; D tentatively fits TRBD1 or TRBD2 (5 bases each). The germline V gene encodes CDR1 LNHNV and CDR2 YYDKDF (reference sequence). V was pared by 4 bases and J by 7 bases, with 13 bases between. The length of the CDR3 is 14 residues. The CDR3 coding sequence is TGTGCCACCAGCATCCGGGGCCGGCTCGGGGAGCTGTTTTTT. Its translation is CATSIRGRLGELFF.

This clonotype has only a few counts. The chain combines TRBV20-1 with TRBJ2-7, with TRBD1 identical over 7 bases. The germline CDR1 and CDR2 sequences are DFQATT and SNEGSKA (reference sequence). Trimming at V came to 6 bases and at J to 3 bases, leaving 11 bases not matched to a gene. There are 14 residues in the CDR3. CDR3 sequence reads: CSAPKTGVGYEQYF. For the CDR3, the DNA is TGCAGTGCCCCCAAAACAGGGGTCGGCTACGAGCAGTACTTC.

This sequence joins TRBV2 and TRBJ1-6; 8 positions agree with TRBD1. The V gene end was trimmed by 7 bases and the J gene end by 4 bases; junction bases not matched to a gene: 9. CDR3 length equals 16 residues. The germline CDR1 and CDR2 sequences are SNHLY and FYNNEI. The CDR3: CASTFTGGGYNSPLHF. CDR3 bases: TGTGCCAGCACGTTTACAGGGGGGGGGTATAATTCACCCCTCCACTTT.

This chain links TRBV6-1 with TRBJ2-7; 9 positions match TRBD2. CDR1 is MNHNS, CDR2 SASEGT, per germline. V shed 10 bases, J shed 3 bases, and the junction held 10 bases outside the gene matches. CDR3 length: 14 residues. CDR3 sequence (DNA): TGTGCCACCTCTAGCGGGGAGATATTCTACGAGCAGTACTTC. This translates into CATSSGEIFYEQYF.

This clonotype was recorded many times. The CDR3 DNA sequence: TGTGCCAGCAGCCAAGGAGCGGTCGAGCGCACCGGGGAGCTGTTTTTT. It translates to CASSQGAVERTGELFF. The chain combines TRBV4-2 with TRBJ2-2; D is possibly TRBD2 (5 bases). Germline CDR1 is LGHNA and CDR2 is YNFKEQ. With 1 base removed from V and 4 bases from J, the gap between germline ends came to 13 bases. CDR3 length equals 16 residues.

This clonotype turned up a few times. V usage is TRBV5-1 and J usage is TRBJ2-7; 8 nucleotides align to TRBD2. The CDR3 is made up of 16 amino acids. Germline-derived CDR1 and CDR2 are SGHRS and YFSETQ. The V and J ends lost 4 bases and 4 bases, in that order; junction bases with no gene match: 13. The CDR3 DNA reads TGCGCCAGCAGCGTCATCGGCGGGAGGACCGGGTACGAGCAGTACTTC. This encodes CASSVIGGRTGYEQYF.

The chain is built from TRBV7-9 and TRBJ1-4; 10 nucleotides match TRBD1. Germline CDR1 reads SEHNR; CDR2 reads FQNEAQ (reference sequence). With 5 bases clipped from V and 7 bases from J, the junction kept 4 bases outside the gene matches. This CDR3 has 14 amino acids. CDR3 in DNA: TGTGCCAGCAGCGCGGGACAGGGGTCTGAAAAACTGTTTTTT. As protein: CASSAGQGSEKLFF.

In this sample, this clonotype turned up many times. The V gene is TRBV6-1, the J gene TRBJ2-1; 10 nucleotides line up with TRBD1. Losses at the gene ends were 5 bases for V and 8 bases for J; bases not matched to a gene: 9. CDR3 size: 15 residues. Germline V gives CDR1 MNHNS, CDR2 SASEGT. CDR3 nucleotide sequence: TGTGCCAGCAGTTACCGGTGGGACAGGGGAGATGAGCAGTTCTTC. Translating gives CASSYRWDRGDEQFF.

The J gene is TRBJ2-7, the V gene TRBV6-6, with D perhaps TRBD2 (6 bases). CDR3 length: 15 residues. Germline V gene data show CDR1 as MNHNY and CDR2 as SVGAGI (reference sequence). V was cut by 0 bases and J by 6 bases, with 15 bases left in between. CDR3 DNA sequence: TGTGCCAGCAGTTACTCGAGCGGTAGCGGAGGCGAGCAGTACTTC. This gives the protein CASSYSSGSGGEQYF.

This clonotype has a handful of counts. This sequence joins TRBV20-1 and TRBJ2-3, with a weak D call TRBD2 (6 bases). Germline CDR1 reads DFQATT; CDR2 reads SNEGSKA (reference sequence). Trimming stripped 2 bases from V and 6 bases from J, with 15 bases between. This CDR3 has 14 residues. The CDR3 nucleotides are TGCAGTGCTAGACGGCCCGGAGGGTCGGATACGCAGTATTTT. Amino acids: CSARRPGGSDTQYF.

This clonotype has more than one count but fewer than ten. The rearrangement links TRBV2 to TRBJ2-7, with TRBD2 matching over 7 bases. Germline V gene data show CDR1 as SNHLY and CDR2 as FYNNEI. J gave up 0 bases and V 4 bases, and 6 bases lay outside the gene matches. The CDR3 sequence is 15 residues long. CDR3 sequence (DNA): TGTGCCAGCAGTGGGGACGGGAGGAGCTCCTACGAGCAGTACTTC. Its translation: CASSGDGRSSYEQYF.

This clonotype occurred a few times. The chain recombines TRBV20-1 with TRBJ2-7, with 7 positions matching TRBD1. Looked up from germline, CDR1 is DFQATT and CDR2 is SNEGSKA (reference sequence). This CDR3 region has 15 residues. The ends lost 6 bases at V and 1 base at J; junction bases unmatched: 12. In DNA form, the CDR3 reads TGCAGTGCAGCAGGGGGTCTTGGGGTTTCCTACGAGCAGTACTTC. The encoded protein is CSAAGGLGVSYEQYF.

The chain joins TRBV28 to TRBJ1-6; 10 bases map to TRBD1. CDR3 size: 21 residues. From germline, CDR1 is MDHEN and CDR2 SYDVKM. The junction had 21 bases not matched to a gene; V was cut back by 5 bases and J by 5 bases. In DNA, the CDR3 is TGTGCCAGCAGTCCCAGACGTCCGCCCTGGGACAGGGGTCGCCATAATTCACCCCTCCACTTT. This gives the protein CASSPRRPPWDRGRHNSPLHF.

The genes are TRBV7-9 and TRBJ2-1; a possible D gene is TRBD2 (6 bases). Germline lookup yields CDR1 SEHNR and CDR2 FQNEAQ (reference sequence). This CDR3 region has 16 residues. The germline V and J ends were trimmed by 5 bases and 0 bases, with 14 bases remaining between them. CDR3 amino acids: CASSPRRGNSYNEQFF. DNA for the CDR3: TGTGCCAGCAGCCCTCGGCGGGGAAACTCCTACAATGAGCAGTTCTTC.

This clonotype has at least ten counts. The rearrangement links TRBV6-1 to TRBJ1-6; tentatively, D is TRBD1 (5 bases). CDR3 size: 15 residues. Looked up from germline, CDR1 is MNHNS and CDR2 is SASEGT. V was cut by 3 bases and J by 10 bases, with 16 bases left in between. The DNA of the CDR3 is TGTGCCAGCAGTGAGGATCAGGGTACAGTCTCACCCCTCCACTTT. Amino acids: CASSEDQGTVSPLHF.

The V gene is TRBV7-9, the J gene TRBJ2-3; D is unclear. Per germline, CDR1 SEHNR and CDR2 FQNEAQ (reference sequence). With 4 bases removed from V and 2 bases from J, the gap between germline ends came to 10 bases. The CDR3 loop spans 14 amino acids. CDR3 in DNA: TGTGCCAGCAGCTCTGGGCGGACCACAGATACGCAGTATTTT. Encoded protein: CASSSGRTTDTQYF.

The chain combines TRBV4-2 with TRBJ2-1; D not certain. CDR3 length: 18 amino acids. The germline gives CDR1 LGHNA, CDR2 YNFKEQ. V dropped 0 bases and J dropped 0 bases, with 15 bases sitting between them. The CDR3 DNA sequence: TGTGCCAGCAGCCAAGAAGGACCGCTATTGGACTCCTACAATGAGCAGTTCTTC. Translating it yields CASSQEGPLLDSYNEQFF.

This chain uses TRBV18 with TRBJ2-5; 7 bases align to TRBD1. The CDR3 totals 15 residues. V lost 0 bases and J lost 2; bases outside the gene matches: 3. Germline CDR1 KGHSH, CDR2 LQKENI. The CDR3 loop is CASSPPGTEQETQYF. Here the CDR3 DNA reads TGTGCCAGCTCACCACCCGGGACAGAACAAGAGACCCAGTACTTC.

The J gene is TRBJ1-1, the V gene TRBV7-9; no clear D. The CDR3 runs to 12 residues. V lost 1 base to trimming and J lost 7 bases, with 7 bases between them. From germline, CDR1 is SEHNR and CDR2 FQNEAQ (reference sequence). The CDR3 DNA follows: TGTGCCAGCAGCTTAGATAAAAGTGAAGCTTTCTTT. As protein: CASSLDKSEAFF.

This chain uses TRBV20-1 with TRBJ2-1, with 7 bases lining up with TRBD1. Germline CDR1 is DFQATT and CDR2 is SNEGSKA (reference sequence). This CDR3 contains 14 residues. The V gene end was trimmed by 6 bases and the J gene end by 7 bases; junction bases not matched to a gene: 12. Here the CDR3 DNA reads TGCAGTGCCGAGAGGACAGGCATAGGGAATGAGCAGTTCTTC. It encodes CSAERTGIGNEQFF.

This clonotype was counted many times. The genes are TRBV6-1 and TRBJ2-1; weak D call: TRBD2 (6 bases). This CDR3 has 12 amino acids. Trimming removed 8 bases at V and 4 bases at J, with 9 bases between. The V gene's germline CDR1 is MNHNS and CDR2 SASEGT. The CDR3: CASGTEYNEQFF. In nucleotides, the CDR3 is TGTGCCAGCGGGACTGAATACAATGAGCAGTTCTTC.

The CDR3 nucleotides read TGTGCCAGCAGTTACCACTCCGGAGGGGACGAGCAGTACTTC. Translation: CASSYHSGGDEQYF. The rearrangement joins TRBV6-6 to TRBJ2-7; D might be TRBD2 (6 bases). The V and J ends lost 2 bases and 5 bases respectively, with 13 bases between them. CDR3 length: 14 amino acids. The germline CDR1 and CDR2 sequences are MNHNY and SVGAGI (reference sequence).

This clonotype was counted a few times. This chain links TRBV3-1 with TRBJ1-1; D ambiguous. Trimming shortened V by 4 bases and J by 0 bases, and 12 bases separated the two germline ends. This CDR3 spans 15 amino acids. The germline gives CDR1 LGHDT, CDR2 YNNKEL (reference sequence). The CDR3 spells CASSRAGGMNTEAFF. The DNA of the CDR3 is TGTGCCAGCAGCCGGGCGGGAGGGATGAACACTGAAGCTTTCTTT.

The chain joins TRBV4-2 to TRBJ1-3; the match to TRBD1 covers 10 bases. Germline CDR1 LGHNA, CDR2 YNFKEQ. This CDR3 has 14 residues. Trimming at V came to 3 bases and at J to 16 bases, leaving 12 bases not matched to a gene. The CDR3 nucleotides read TGTGCCAGCAGCCAGGGGACAGGGGAAATTGCTTTTTATTTT. The encoded protein is CASSQGTGEIAFYF.

A word on this clonotype: A read error may account for a junction end that differs from germline. This rearrangement joins TRBV20-1 to TRBJ1-5, with a weak D call TRBD1 (6 bases). CDR3 length: 16 amino acids. Germline V CDR1 and CDR2: DFQATT, SNEGSKA (reference sequence). The CDR3 loop is CSAIIQGGDSKQPQHF. The CDR3 DNA reads TGCAGTGCTATAATACAGGGCGGGGATAGCAAACAGCCCCAGCATTTT.